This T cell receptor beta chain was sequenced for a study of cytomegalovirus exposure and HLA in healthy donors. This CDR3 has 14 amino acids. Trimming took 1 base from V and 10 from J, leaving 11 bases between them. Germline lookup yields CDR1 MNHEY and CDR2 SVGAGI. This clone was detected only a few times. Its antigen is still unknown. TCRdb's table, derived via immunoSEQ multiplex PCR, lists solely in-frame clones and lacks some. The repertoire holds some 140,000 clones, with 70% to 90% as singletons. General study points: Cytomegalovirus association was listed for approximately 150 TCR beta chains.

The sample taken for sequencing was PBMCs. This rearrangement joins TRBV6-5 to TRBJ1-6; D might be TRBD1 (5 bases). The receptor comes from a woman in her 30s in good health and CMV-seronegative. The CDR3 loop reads CASSYWPGRSPLHF. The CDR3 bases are TGTGCCAGCAGTTACTGGCCAGGGCGGTCACCCCTCCACTTT.